Below, 23 T cell receptor beta chains from the same sample are listed, as sequenced in a study of memory CD4+ T cells and cytomegalovirus serostatus. Only in-frame clones appear in the TCRdb table, and some are missing; sequencing was by immunoSEQ multiplex PCR. The table lists around 40,000 clones, roughly four fifths of them singletons. The sort gate was single viable CD3+CD4+CD8-CD45RO+ cells for memory CD4+ T cells. Specimen: memory CD4+ T cells from blood. The receptor set was obtained from an adult in good health and CMV-seronegative.

This clone was observed a handful of times. Germline is not matched at one junction end, which may reflect a read error. The chain carries TRBV2 and TRBJ1-1; TRBD1 is a possible D gene (6 bases). The CDR3 is made up of 14 amino acids. Germline loops: CDR1 SNHLY, CDR2 FYNNEI. The CDR3 coding sequence is TGTGCCAGCCGTGAGAGGGGGATGAACACTGAAGCTTTCTTT. This sequence encodes CASRERGMNTEAFF.

This chain connects TRBV11-3 to TRBJ2-7; D possibly uses TRBD1 or TRBD2 (6 bases each). The CDR3 is made up of 18 amino acids. The germline gives CDR1 SGHNT, CDR2 YENEEA. V was pared by 7 bases and J by 2 bases, with 27 bases between. The CDR3 DNA reads TGTGCCAGCATAGACCCCCCCGGGCGAACGAGGGGGGCCTACGAGCAGTACTTC. This gives the protein CASIDPPGRTRGAYEQYF.

This chain uses TRBV2 with TRBJ2-1; 10 bases match TRBD2. With 6 bases clipped from V and 4 bases from J, the junction kept 0 bases outside the gene matches. CDR1 SNHLY and CDR2 FYNNEI come from the germline V gene. The CDR3 has 13 amino acids. CDR3 sequence: CASRTSGYNEQFF. The DNA of the CDR3 is TGTGCCAGCAGGACTAGCGGGTACAATGAGCAGTTCTTC.

The chain joins TRBV19 to TRBJ1-4; TRBD1 aligns across 9 bases. The CDR3 extends over 18 amino acids. Germline V gene data show CDR1 as LNHDA and CDR2 as SQIVND (reference sequence). Trimming took 6 bases from V and 0 from J; bases not matched to a gene: 11. The DNA of the CDR3 is TGTGCCAGTAGCCCCGGACAGGGGATCGTTGCAACTAATGAAAAACTGTTTTTT. This translates into CASSPGQGIVATNEKLFF. The full variable domain, with the rest looked up from reference TRBV19 and TRBJ1-4, is DGGITQSPKYLFRKEGQNVTLSCEQNLNHDAMYWYRQDPGQGLRLIYYSQIVNDFQKGDIAEGYSVSREKKESFPLTVTSAQKNPTAFYLCASSPGQGIVATNEKLFFGSGTQLSVL.

The chain couples TRBV7-2 to TRBJ2-1; TRBD2 matches 9 bases. CDR1 is SGHTA, CDR2 FQGNSA, per germline. Trimming cost V 2 bases and J 3 bases; bases outside gene matches: 8. This CDR3 contains 17 residues. The CDR3 loop reads CASSLRGGGSFYNEQFF. The CDR3, as DNA: TGTGCCAGCAGCTTACGCGGGGGGGGCTCCTTCTACAATGAGCAGTTCTTC. The full variable domain, completed using reference TRBV7-2 and TRBJ2-1, is GAGVSQSPSNKVTEKGKDVELRCDPISGHTALYWYRQSLGQGLEFLIYFQGNSAPDKSGLPSDRFSAERTGGSVSTLTIQRTQQEDSAVYLCASSLRGGGSFYNEQFFGPGTRLTVL.

CDR3 residues: CAWSERASGNTIYF. The CDR3 nucleotides read TGTGCCTGGAGTGAGAGGGCCTCTGGAAACACCATATATTTT. The rearrangement joins TRBV30 to TRBJ1-3; D call uncertain. V was pared by 1 base and J by 0 bases, with 7 bases between. Per the germline V gene, CDR1 is GTSNPN and CDR2 is SVGIG (reference sequence). The CDR3 runs 14 residues. Supplemented by reference TRBV30 and TRBJ1-3, the full variable domain reads SQTIHQWPATLVQPVGSPLSLECTVEGTSNPNLYWYRQAAGRGLQLLFYSVGIGQISSEVPQNLSASRPQDRQFILSSKKLLLSDSGFYLCAWSERASGNTIYFGEGSWLTVV.

This rearrangement joins TRBV7-9 to TRBJ2-6; D possibly corresponds to TRBD1 (5 bases). The germline V gene has CDR1 SEHNR and CDR2 FQNEAQ (reference sequence). Deletions cut 10 bases from V and 2 bases from J, with 12 bases between. The length of the CDR3 is 14 residues. CDR3 bases: TGTGCCATCAAACTGGGGCCTGGGGCCAACGTCCTGACTTTC. Amino acids: CAIKLGPGANVLTF.

In its sample, this clone was seen once. This chain links TRBV19 with TRBJ1-5; D perhaps matches TRBD1 (5 bases). This CDR3 contains 15 residues. Trimming cost V 6 bases and J 0 bases, with 12 bases left between them. Germline lookup yields CDR1 LNHDA and CDR2 SQIVND (reference sequence). CDR3: CASRPQDYSNQPQHF. The CDR3 DNA follows: TGTGCCAGTAGACCACAGGACTATAGCAATCAGCCCCAGCATTTT.

This rearrangement joins TRBV6-5 to TRBJ1-2; no clear D. The CDR3 runs 15 residues. V was trimmed by 0 bases and J by 4 bases, leaving 12 bases between them. Germline CDR1 is MNHEY and CDR2 is SVGAGI. The CDR3 DNA is TGTGCCAGCAGTTACTCTCGGCAGCCTAGCTATGGCTACACCTTC. It translates to CASSYSRQPSYGYTF.

The chain carries TRBV5-4 and TRBJ1-2; maybe TRBD1 (6 bases). Germline CDR1 SGHNT, CDR2 YYREEE (reference sequence). Trimming left V 0 bases short and J 2 bases short, with 20 bases between. The CDR3 loop spans 18 amino acids. The CDR3 spells CASSLGIYVDSSNYGYTF. As DNA, the CDR3 is TGTGCCAGCAGCTTGGGGATCTATGTGGACAGTTCAAACTATGGCTACACCTTC.

The chain combines TRBV2 with TRBJ2-2; 9 nucleotides agree with TRBD1. This CDR3 spans 13 amino acids. V trimming: 6 bases; J trimming: 5 bases; junction bases outside the gene matches: 1. Germline lookup yields CDR1 SNHLY and CDR2 FYNNEI. The CDR3 spells CASRGQGTGELFF. The CDR3 DNA reads TGTGCCAGCAGGGGACAGGGAACCGGGGAGCTGTTTTTT.

V is TRBV6-4 and J is TRBJ1-2, with 10 bases matching TRBD1. Germline CDR1 is MRHNA and CDR2 is SNTAGT. The CDR3 contains 14 residues. Germline trimming cut 1 base from V and 4 bases from J; bases unmatched to any gene: 0. The CDR3 loop is CASSDWDRGYGYTF. The CDR3 bases are TGTGCCAGCAGTGACTGGGACAGGGGCTATGGCTACACCTTC.

The chain links TRBV6-5 to TRBJ1-3; the D is unclear. V gave up 4 bases and J gave up 0 bases, with 13 bases separating them. The CDR3 covers 16 residues. Germline V gene sequence: CDR1 MNHEY, CDR2 SVGAGI. The CDR3, as DNA: TGTGCCAGCAGTTCGGACGTGTGGCTCTCTGGAAACACCATATATTTT. Encoded protein: CASSSDVWLSGNTIYF.

This clone showed up just a few times. The J gene is TRBJ1-5, the V gene TRBV18, with 10 bases aligning to TRBD1. V shed 1 base, J shed 3 bases, and the junction held 3 bases outside the gene matches. Germline CDR1 is KGHSH and CDR2 is LQKENI. This CDR3 has 16 amino acids. The DNA for the CDR3 is TGTGCCAGCTCACCACTGGGGACAGGGGCCAATCAGCCCCAGCATTTT. The encoded protein is CASSPLGTGANQPQHF. Supplemented by reference TRBV18 and TRBJ1-5, the full variable domain reads NAGVMQNPRHLVRRRGQEARLRCSPMKGHSHVYWYRQLPEEGLKFMVYLQKENIIDESGMPKERFSAEFPKEGPSILRIQQVVRGDSAAYFCASSPLGTGANQPQHFGDGTRLSIL.

The CDR3 is CASSGSRTPSEQYF. The CDR3 region has the DNA TGTGCCAGCAGCGGAAGTCGGACCCCCTCGGAGCAGTACTTC. The V and J genes are TRBV5-6 and TRBJ2-7; D call uncertain. The CDR3 spans 14 residues. V was cut by 4 bases and J by 7 bases, with 18 bases left in between. CDR1 and CDR2 (germline): SGHDT, YYEEEE. Complete variable domain (other parts from reference TRBV5-6 and TRBJ2-7): DAGVTQSPTHLIKTRGQQVTLRCSPKSGHDTVSWYQQALGQGPQFIFQYYEEEERQRGNFPDRFSGHQFPNYSSELNVNALLLGDSALYLCASSGSRTPSEQYFGPGTRLTVT.

This clone has a handful of counts. The chain uses TRBV18 and TRBJ1-1, with D perhaps TRBD1 (6 bases). Germline CDR1 is KGHSH and CDR2 is LQKENI. V was clipped by 6 bases and J by 1 base, with 15 bases between them. There are 15 residues in the CDR3. CDR3 residues: CASSLRGAENTEAFF. The CDR3 nucleotides read TGTGCCAGCTCCCTAAGGGGGGCCGAGAACACTGAAGCTTTCTTT.

V and J are TRBV6-4 and TRBJ2-7; weak D call: TRBD1 (5 bases). CDR3 length equals 14 residues. The V end was cut by 2 bases, the J end by 2 bases, with 10 bases between. Looked up from germline, CDR1 is MRHNA and CDR2 is SNTAGT. The CDR3 sequence: CASSDEQATYEQYF. In DNA form, the CDR3 reads TGTGCCAGCAGTGACGAACAGGCTACCTACGAGCAGTACTTC.

This chain uses TRBV19 with TRBJ1-2, with a weak D call TRBD1 (5 bases). This CDR3 is built from 15 residues. CDR1 LNHDA and CDR2 SQIVND come from the germline V gene (reference sequence). The V end was cut by 3 bases, the J end by 8 bases, with 19 bases between. The CDR3 sequence: CASSIPGLLYEGYTF. The CDR3 DNA follows: TGTGCCAGTAGTATTCCGGGACTCCTCTATGAGGGCTACACCTTC. The full variable domain, rest sourced from reference TRBV19 and TRBJ1-2, is DGGITQSPKYLFRKEGQNVTLSCEQNLNHDAMYWYRQDPGQGLRLIYYSQIVNDFQKGDIAEGYSVSREKKESFPLTVTSAQKNPTAFYLCASSIPGLLYEGYTFGSGTRLTVV.

The chain uses TRBV5-1 and TRBJ1-1, with 8 positions matching TRBD1. The length of the CDR3 is 13 residues. The germline gives CDR1 SGHRS, CDR2 YFSETQ. With 4 bases clipped from V and 5 bases from J, the junction kept 4 bases outside the gene matches. The CDR3 region is CASSTTGETEAFF. CDR3 DNA sequence: TGCGCCAGCAGCACGACAGGGGAGACTGAAGCTTTCTTT.

The genes are TRBV2 and TRBJ1-5, with D perhaps TRBD1 (6 bases). Germline CDR1 is SNHLY and CDR2 is FYNNEI. The CDR3 length is 13 residues. Trimming removed 7 bases from V and 6 bases from J, with 13 bases in between. CDR3 sequence (DNA): TGTGCCAGCACCGGGGGCCCGAGTCAGCCCCAGCATTTT. Its translation: CASTGGPSQPQHF.

This rearrangement joins TRBV29-1 to TRBJ2-2, with 10 bases fitting TRBD1. The CDR3 is made up of 14 amino acids. V lost 3 bases, J lost 5 bases, and 3 bases stayed unmatched. The germline gives CDR1 SQVTM, CDR2 ANQGSEA. This CDR3 reads CSVERTGGTGELFF. CDR3 nucleotides: TGCAGCGTTGAGAGGACAGGGGGAACCGGGGAGCTGTTTTTT.

V is TRBV5-8 and J is TRBJ1-6, with 9 bases aligning to TRBD1. V dropped 0 bases and J dropped 7; count of bases not matched to a gene: 2. The germline CDR1 and CDR2 sequences are SGHTS and YDEGEE. The CDR3 spans 15 residues. This CDR3 is CASSLGQGGNSPLHF. CDR3 DNA: TGTGCCAGCAGCTTGGGACAGGGGGGAAATTCACCCCTCCACTTT.

The J gene is TRBJ2-3, the V gene TRBV7-6; D is uncertain. Germline-derived CDR1 and CDR2 are SGHVS and FNYEAQ. The CDR3 has 14 amino acids. V was clipped by 1 base and J by 5 bases, with 10 bases between them. This CDR3 reads CASSLGHSRDTQYF. The CDR3 DNA reads TGTGCCAGCAGCTTAGGGCACTCTCGAGATACGCAGTATTTT.